The 27 T cell receptor beta chains presented below share a single source sample, sequenced in a study of blood T cells in healthy people across ages. Next came a second PCR, run for about 6 to 12 cycles, which used a sample-barcoded 5' primer along with a J-beta primer mix. TCRdb passed the 5' RACE reads through MiXCR, listing each CDR3 protein once. This repertoire shows 780,000 or so distinct CDR3 sequences, more than 20% found once; its top ten account for approximately 3.7%. These data also formed part of another study, on T cells of mothers and their children.

Sequencing input: blood. The source of these receptors is a boy between 10 and 17 years old in good health.

To note about this clonotype: One junction end disagrees with the germline gene, perhaps due to a read error. The chain combines TRBV5-1 with TRBJ2-6; 8 bases fit TRBD2. Germline assignment: CDR1 SGHRS and CDR2 YFSETQ. This CDR3 region has 16 residues. CDR3 amino acids: CASSLARGAGANVPTF. CDR3 bases: TGCGCCAGCAGCTTGGCGCGGGGGGCTGGGGCCAACGTCCCGACTTTC.

There are a few counts of this clonotype. The CDR3 loop reads CASSPDEGATYEQYF. The CDR3 DNA reads as TGTGCCAGCTCACCGGATGAGGGGGCAACCTACGAGCAGTACTTC. The gene calls are TRBV18 and TRBJ2-7, with 7 bases fitting TRBD1. The CDR3 spans 15 residues. The V gene's germline CDR1 is KGHSH and CDR2 LQKENI. The ends lost 3 bases at V and 2 bases at J; junction bases unmatched: 7. Filled out from reference TRBV18 and TRBJ2-7, the complete variable domain reads NAGVMQNPRHLVRRRGQEARLRCSPMKGHSHVYWYRQLPEEGLKFMVYLQKENIIDESGMPKERFSAEFPKEGPSILRIQQVVRGDSAAYFCASSPDEGATYEQYFGPGTRLTVT.

This clonotype showed up many times. The V call is TRBV7-8, the J call TRBJ2-5; the match to TRBD1 covers 7 bases. The DNA end lines up better with TRBJ2-7; the J call may be wrong. CDR1 and CDR2 from the germline V gene are SGHVS and FQNEAQ. This CDR3 contains 15 residues. The DNA for the CDR3 is TGTGCCAGCAGCTTAGGACAGGGCCCTTCCTACGAGCAGTACTTC. This encodes CASSLGQGPSYEQYF.

J is TRBJ2-2 and V is TRBV4-3; 10 bases are shared with TRBD1. After removal of 1 base from V and 5 bases from J, the junction contained 1 base not matched to a gene. Germline V gene data show CDR1 as LGHNA and CDR2 as YSLEER. This CDR3 comprises 15 residues. CDR3 amino acids: CASSQGTGGTGELFF. For the CDR3, the DNA is TGCGCCAGCAGCCAAGGGACAGGGGGTACCGGGGAGCTGTTTTTT.

A few counts support this clonotype. This rearrangement joins TRBV28 to TRBJ2-5; 11 nucleotides align to TRBD2. With the DNA end fitting TRBJ2-7 better, the J assignment may be wrong. Germline loops: CDR1 MDHEN, CDR2 SYDVKM. The CDR3 covers 16 residues. CDR3 DNA: TGTGCCAGCAGTTTGACTAGCGGGGCGATCTCCTACGAGCAGTACTTC. This encodes CASSLTSGAISYEQYF.

The table lists this clonotype with a few counts. This could be a read error, since a much larger clone is one nucleotide away. V usage is TRBV20-1 and J usage is TRBJ2-7; 15 nucleotides match TRBD2. V lost 5 bases and J lost 6; bases outside the gene matches: 11. Germline CDR1 DFQATT, CDR2 SNEGSKA (reference sequence). This CDR3 has 16 amino acids. This CDR3 reads CSAGHPGLAGGSEQYF. CDR3 bases: TGCAGTGCTGGTCACCCGGGACTAGCGGGGGGCTCCGAGCAGTACTTC.

The chain combines TRBV28 with TRBJ1-2; D is perhaps TRBD1 (5 bases). V dropped 3 bases and J dropped 4 bases, with 12 bases sitting between them. The CDR3 extends over 14 amino acids. Germline V gene lookup returns CDR1 MDHEN and CDR2 SYDVKM. The CDR3 bases are TGTGCCAGCAGTTTGTTCAGGGAAAGCTATGGCTACACCTTC. Amino acid sequence: CASSLFRESYGYTF.

This clonotype was detected a few times. Given the absence of the conserved phenylalanine or tryptophan at the CDR3 end, a read error is likely. CDR3 nucleotide sequence: TGCAGTGCAGAGGACAGGGAATCTTCCTACGAGCAGTACCTC. It is translated as CSAEDRESSYEQYL. V gene TRBV20-1 combines with J gene TRBJ2-7, with 8 bases identical to TRBD1. From germline, CDR1 is DFQATT and CDR2 SNEGSKA (reference sequence). Trimming removed 6 bases from V and 1 base from J; junction bases left unmatched: 8. The CDR3 consists of 14 residues.

This clonotype occurred a few times. The chain links TRBV7-2 to TRBJ1-2; a possible D gene is TRBD1 (5 bases). Germline V lookup: CDR1 SGHTA, CDR2 FQGNSA. Deletions cut 0 bases from V and 4 bases from J, with 9 bases between. The CDR3 runs 14 residues. CDR3 sequence (DNA): TGTGCCAGCAGCTTAGCGGGACCGCGCTATGGCTACACCTTC. Its translation is CASSLAGPRYGYTF.

The gene calls are TRBV16 and TRBJ2-1, with TRBD2 identical over 7 bases. Trimming took 0 bases from V and 5 from J; bases not matched to a gene: 7. The CDR3 length is 16 residues. CDR1 and CDR2 (germline): KGHSY, FQNENV. Here the CDR3 DNA reads TGTGCCAGCAGCCAATCTTGGGGGGGGACGGACAATGAGCAGTTCTTC. It translates to CASSQSWGGTDNEQFF.

The rearrangement uses TRBV7-2 and TRBJ2-4; TRBD2 is a possible D gene (6 bases). The CDR3 covers 14 residues. Germline loops: CDR1 SGHTA, CDR2 FQGNSA. The germline V and J ends were trimmed by 1 base and 7 bases, with 11 bases remaining between them. Here the CDR3 reads CASSLEAGRNIQYF. In DNA, the CDR3 is TGTGCCAGCAGCTTAGAGGCAGGGAGGAACATTCAGTACTTC.

This chain links TRBV7-3 with TRBJ2-2; either TRBD1 or TRBD2 may supply D (5 bases each). Germline lookup yields CDR1 SGHTA and CDR2 FQGTGA. This CDR3 comprises 14 residues. Deletions cut 1 base from V and 4 bases from J, with 7 bases between. The CDR3 loop is CASSLNGATGELFF. The DNA of the CDR3 is TGTGCCAGCAGCTTAAACGGGGCCACCGGGGAGCTGTTTTTT.

The chain joins TRBV28 to TRBJ2-3, with D possibly matching TRBD1 (5 bases). The germline V gene encodes CDR1 MDHEN and CDR2 SYDVKM. The CDR3 spans 17 residues. Trimming removed 4 bases from V and 2 bases from J, with 19 bases in between. The DNA of the CDR3 is TGTGCCAGCAGTTCTTATACATCCTTGGACACCACAGATACGCAGTATTTT. This gives the protein CASSSYTSLDTTDTQYF.

The rearrangement uses TRBV6-1 and TRBJ2-2; no clear D. Germline V gene sequence: CDR1 MNHNS, CDR2 SASEGT. The V and J ends lost 11 bases and 1 base respectively, with 11 bases between them. The CDR3 spans 13 residues. CDR3 bases: TGTGCCGCCGGTAGACGGAACACCGGGGAGCTGTTTTTT. Translating it yields CAAGRRNTGELFF.

The chain couples TRBV20-1 to TRBJ2-1, with TRBD2 identical over 16 bases. The last part of the DNA fits TRBJ2-5 better; the J call may be wrong. Germline loops: CDR1 DFQATT, CDR2 SNEGSKA (reference sequence). The CDR3 totals 18 residues. The CDR3, as DNA: TGCAGTGCTAGAGGTGGCGGGACTAGCGGGGGGGCTCAGAAGACCCAGTACTTC. It translates to CSARGGGTSGGAQKTQYF.

The table lists this clonotype with a few counts. The V gene is TRBV29-1, the J gene TRBJ2-5; maybe TRBD2 (7 bases). The CDR3 contains 15 residues. Germline V gene data show CDR1 as SQVTM and CDR2 as ANQGSEA. V was cut by 0 bases and J by 4 bases, with 15 bases left in between. The CDR3 here is CSVEDPGEGVETQYF. CDR3 coding DNA: TGCAGCGTTGAAGATCCCGGGGAGGGGGTAGAGACCCAGTACTTC.

This clonotype has a handful of counts. The J gene is TRBJ2-5, the V gene TRBV7-8; D perhaps matches TRBD2 (6 bases). The J call may be mistaken, given a closer DNA end match to TRBJ2-1. Per the germline V gene, CDR1 is SGHVS and CDR2 is FQNEAQ. CDR3 size: 14 residues. The DNA of the CDR3 is TGTGCCAGCACCCAAGACGGGACTCTCGATGAGCAGTTCTTC. Its protein is CASTQDGTLDEQFF.

The table lists this clonotype with a count of one. This chain joins TRBV7-2 and TRBJ2-1; a possible D gene is TRBD2 (7 bases). Trimming shortened V by 1 base and J by 7 bases, and 20 bases separated the two germline ends. The germline V gene encodes CDR1 SGHTA and CDR2 FQGNSA. This CDR3 has 17 amino acids. CDR3 loop: CASSLGFGGGLSNEQFF. CDR3 nucleotide sequence: TGTGCCAGCAGCTTAGGTTTTGGGGGGGGCCTGTCAAATGAGCAGTTCTTC. Based on the CDR3 plus reference TRBV7-2 and TRBJ2-1, the full variable domain is GAGVSQSPSNKVTEKGKDVELRCDPISGHTALYWYRQSLGQGLEFLIYFQGNSAPDKSGLPSDRFSAERTGGSVSTLTIQRTQQEDSAVYLCASSLGFGGGLSNEQFFGPGTRLTVL.

This clonotype showed up just a few times. The chain links TRBV12-5 to TRBJ2-3; the D is unclear. From germline, CDR1 is LGHNT and CDR2 FRNRAP. With 5 bases removed from V and 4 bases from J, the gap between germline ends came to 10 bases. The CDR3 is 13 amino acids. The CDR3 nucleotides read TGTGCTAGTGGTGGAAGTAGCCCAGATACGCAGTATTTT. This gives the protein CASGGSSPDTQYF.

There are a few counts of this clonotype. The CDR3 protein is CASTPTPEMEQYF. In DNA form, the CDR3 reads TGTGCCAGCACCCCCACCCCCGAGATGGAGCAGTACTTC. V usage is TRBV28 and J usage is TRBJ2-7; D uncertain. In germline, CDR1 is MDHEN, CDR2 SYDVKM. The V and J ends lost 7 bases and 7 bases respectively, with 17 bases between them. CDR3 length: 13 amino acids.

This clonotype was seen a few times. The chain combines TRBV24-1 with TRBJ2-3, with D hard to call. Germline V gene data show CDR1 as KGHDR and CDR2 as SFDVKD. The V end lost 5 bases, the J end lost 4 bases, and 9 bases lay between the germline ends. CDR3 length: 13 amino acids. CDR3 sequence (DNA): TGTGCCACCAGTGGGCCAGAATCAGATACGCAGTATTTT. Its protein product is CATSGPESDTQYF.

This clonotype was counted only a few times. This chain joins TRBV29-1 and TRBJ1-2; no firm D call. Germline CDR1 reads SQVTM; CDR2 reads ANQGSEA. This CDR3 region has 10 residues. The germline V and J ends were trimmed by 0 bases and 8 bases, with 4 bases remaining between them. The CDR3 region has the DNA TGCAGCGTTGAAGAAGTAGGCTACACCTTC. It encodes CSVEEVGYTF.

The chain employs TRBV12-3 or TRBV12-4 and TRBJ1-1; tentatively, D is TRBD1 (5 bases). CDR3 length: 16 residues. V was shortened by 3 bases and J by 1 base, with 15 bases between the two germline ends. Here the CDR3 reads CASSLPHFGANTEAFF. The CDR3 region has the DNA TGTGCCAGCAGTTTGCCACATTTCGGGGCGAACACTGAAGCTTTCTTT.

The chain carries TRBV5-1 and TRBJ1-4; TRBD1 aligns across 7 bases. Germline V lookup: CDR1 SGHRS, CDR2 YFSETQ. The CDR3 extends over 14 amino acids. The V gene end was trimmed by 0 bases and the J gene end by 8 bases; junction bases not matched to a gene: 4. The CDR3 here is CASSLDLGQEKLFF. Here the CDR3 DNA reads TGCGCCAGCAGCTTGGATCTGGGACAGGAAAAACTGTTTTTT.

The chain recombines TRBV28 with TRBJ2-7; D is ambiguous. CDR3 length equals 14 residues. The germline V and J ends were trimmed by 3 bases and 6 bases, with 15 bases remaining between them. CDR1 is MDHEN, CDR2 SYDVKM, per germline. The CDR3 region has the DNA TGTGCCAGCAGTTTGCCCCGGAGTACTGGCGAGCAGTACTTC. It yields the protein CASSLPRSTGEQYF.

This clonotype showed up just a few times. The chain joins TRBV20-1 to TRBJ2-1; maybe TRBD2 (6 bases). The DNA matches TRBJ2-5 better at its end, which makes the J call doubtful. The CDR3 sequence is 12 residues long. Germline V gives CDR1 DFQATT, CDR2 SNEGSKA (reference sequence). CDR3 sequence: CSPPSVRETQYF. The CDR3 DNA is TGCAGTCCCCCTAGCGTTAGGGAGACCCAGTACTTC.

The chain uses TRBV3-1 and TRBJ2-5, with 10 bases that match TRBD1. The DNA end is a closer match to TRBJ2-1, so the J assignment may be wrong. Looked up from germline, CDR1 is LGHDT and CDR2 is YNNKEL (reference sequence). The CDR3 has 15 amino acids. The DNA of the CDR3 is TGTGCCAGCAGAGCGACAGGGGGCGATTTCAATGAGCAGTTCTTC. As protein: CASRATGGDFNEQFF.